This TCR beta chain was captured in a study of blood T cell repertoires in COVID-19. The wider study: Researchers got acute and convalescent COVID-19 samples from the United States, Italy and Spain. Nucleic acid was either cDNA or gDNA, and it came from T cells, B-cell-depleted T cells, or PBMCs.

How the authors handled the data: Amplification of reference gene primers was used by the study to estimate nucleated cell counts. TCRdb keeps only in-frame clones here, not all; method: immunoSEQ multiplex PCR. Clonal size and the V and J genes are those of that table, whereas D and trimming came from the DNA. This table has over 200,000 clones, 88% appearing once. Trimming shortened V by 6 bases and J by 2 bases, and 14 bases separated the two germline ends. This CDR3 has 14 residues. The germline CDR1 and CDR2 sequences are MNHEY and SVGAGI. Material: peripheral blood. The chain has TRBV6-5 and TRBJ2-7; the D gene is possibly TRBD1 (6 bases). The receptor was isolated from a woman aged 60 to 75 with acute or convalescent COVID-19. The CDR3 sequence: CASRTGGPPYEQYF. The CDR3 coding sequence is TGTGCCAGCAGGACAGGAGGCCCCCCCTACGAGCAGTACTTC.